The 2 T cell receptor beta chains in this list originate from one sample, sequenced in a study of cytomegalovirus exposure and HLA in healthy donors. The PCR contained 60 Vbeta and 13 Jbeta primers. The method was immunoSEQ multiplex PCR; TCRdb's version includes in-frame clones alone and lacks a portion of them. The profile covers about 160,000 clones, with 60% to 80% appearing a single time and about 1.5% taken by the ten largest. The sequenced material came from PBMCs. The receptors stem from a male donor in good health and CMV-seronegative.

The genes are TRBV2 and TRBJ1-2; tentatively, D is TRBD1 (6 bases). The CDR3 is 14 amino acids. Germline-derived CDR1 and CDR2 are SNHLY and FYNNEI. V gave up 2 bases and J gave up 6 bases, with 13 bases separating them. This chain's CDR3 is CASSESDSVHGYTF. In DNA form, the CDR3 reads TGTGCCAGCAGTGAATCGGACAGCGTCCATGGCTACACCTTC. The whole variable domain, remainder taken from reference TRBV2 and TRBJ1-2, is EPEVTQTPSHQVTQMGQEVILRCVPISNHLYFYWYRQILGQKVEFLVSFYNNEISEKSEIFDDQFSVERPDGSNFTLKIRSTKLEDSAMYFCASSESDSVHGYTFGSGTRLTVV.

The rearrangement links TRBV4-2 to TRBJ2-3, with D uncertain. Trimming removed 0 bases from V and 3 bases from J, with 13 bases in between. The length of the CDR3 is 16 residues. The germline CDR1 and CDR2 sequences are LGHNA and YNFKEQ. The CDR3 here is CASSQEPPGATDTQYF. In DNA, the CDR3 is TGTGCCAGCAGCCAAGAACCCCCCGGAGCGACAGATACGCAGTATTTT.